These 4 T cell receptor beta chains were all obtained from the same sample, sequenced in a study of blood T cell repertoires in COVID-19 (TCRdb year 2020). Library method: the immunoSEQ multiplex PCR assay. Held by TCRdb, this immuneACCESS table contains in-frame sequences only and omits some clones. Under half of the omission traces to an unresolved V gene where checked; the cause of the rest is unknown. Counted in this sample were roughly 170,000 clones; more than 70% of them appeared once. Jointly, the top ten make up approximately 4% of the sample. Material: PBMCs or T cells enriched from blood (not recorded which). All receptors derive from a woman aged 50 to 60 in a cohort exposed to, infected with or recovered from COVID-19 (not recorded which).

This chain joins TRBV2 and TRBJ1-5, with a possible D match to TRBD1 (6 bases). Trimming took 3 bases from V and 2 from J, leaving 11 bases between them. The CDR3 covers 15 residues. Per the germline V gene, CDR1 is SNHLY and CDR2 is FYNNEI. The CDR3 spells CASSEWSGGNQPQHF. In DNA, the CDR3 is TGTGCCAGCAGTGAGTGGTCAGGGGGCAATCAGCCCCAGCATTTT.

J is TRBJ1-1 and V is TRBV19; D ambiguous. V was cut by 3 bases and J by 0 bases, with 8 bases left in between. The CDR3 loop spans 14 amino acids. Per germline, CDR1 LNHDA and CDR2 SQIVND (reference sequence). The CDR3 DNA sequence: TGTGCCAGTAGTATGTATTTTATGAACACTGAAGCTTTCTTT. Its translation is CASSMYFMNTEAFF.

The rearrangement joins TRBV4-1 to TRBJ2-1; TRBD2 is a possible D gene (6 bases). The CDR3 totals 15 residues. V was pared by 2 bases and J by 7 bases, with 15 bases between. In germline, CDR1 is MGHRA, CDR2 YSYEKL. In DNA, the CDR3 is TGCGCCAGCAGCCAAACCCTCGCGGGGCATAATGAGCAGTTCTTC. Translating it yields CASSQTLAGHNEQFF.

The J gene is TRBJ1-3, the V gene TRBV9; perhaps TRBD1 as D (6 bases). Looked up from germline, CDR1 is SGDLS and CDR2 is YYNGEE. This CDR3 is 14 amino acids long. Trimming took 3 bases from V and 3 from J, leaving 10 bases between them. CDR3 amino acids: CASSENRVGNTIYF. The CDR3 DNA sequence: TGTGCCAGCAGCGAAAACAGGGTTGGAAACACCATATATTTT.